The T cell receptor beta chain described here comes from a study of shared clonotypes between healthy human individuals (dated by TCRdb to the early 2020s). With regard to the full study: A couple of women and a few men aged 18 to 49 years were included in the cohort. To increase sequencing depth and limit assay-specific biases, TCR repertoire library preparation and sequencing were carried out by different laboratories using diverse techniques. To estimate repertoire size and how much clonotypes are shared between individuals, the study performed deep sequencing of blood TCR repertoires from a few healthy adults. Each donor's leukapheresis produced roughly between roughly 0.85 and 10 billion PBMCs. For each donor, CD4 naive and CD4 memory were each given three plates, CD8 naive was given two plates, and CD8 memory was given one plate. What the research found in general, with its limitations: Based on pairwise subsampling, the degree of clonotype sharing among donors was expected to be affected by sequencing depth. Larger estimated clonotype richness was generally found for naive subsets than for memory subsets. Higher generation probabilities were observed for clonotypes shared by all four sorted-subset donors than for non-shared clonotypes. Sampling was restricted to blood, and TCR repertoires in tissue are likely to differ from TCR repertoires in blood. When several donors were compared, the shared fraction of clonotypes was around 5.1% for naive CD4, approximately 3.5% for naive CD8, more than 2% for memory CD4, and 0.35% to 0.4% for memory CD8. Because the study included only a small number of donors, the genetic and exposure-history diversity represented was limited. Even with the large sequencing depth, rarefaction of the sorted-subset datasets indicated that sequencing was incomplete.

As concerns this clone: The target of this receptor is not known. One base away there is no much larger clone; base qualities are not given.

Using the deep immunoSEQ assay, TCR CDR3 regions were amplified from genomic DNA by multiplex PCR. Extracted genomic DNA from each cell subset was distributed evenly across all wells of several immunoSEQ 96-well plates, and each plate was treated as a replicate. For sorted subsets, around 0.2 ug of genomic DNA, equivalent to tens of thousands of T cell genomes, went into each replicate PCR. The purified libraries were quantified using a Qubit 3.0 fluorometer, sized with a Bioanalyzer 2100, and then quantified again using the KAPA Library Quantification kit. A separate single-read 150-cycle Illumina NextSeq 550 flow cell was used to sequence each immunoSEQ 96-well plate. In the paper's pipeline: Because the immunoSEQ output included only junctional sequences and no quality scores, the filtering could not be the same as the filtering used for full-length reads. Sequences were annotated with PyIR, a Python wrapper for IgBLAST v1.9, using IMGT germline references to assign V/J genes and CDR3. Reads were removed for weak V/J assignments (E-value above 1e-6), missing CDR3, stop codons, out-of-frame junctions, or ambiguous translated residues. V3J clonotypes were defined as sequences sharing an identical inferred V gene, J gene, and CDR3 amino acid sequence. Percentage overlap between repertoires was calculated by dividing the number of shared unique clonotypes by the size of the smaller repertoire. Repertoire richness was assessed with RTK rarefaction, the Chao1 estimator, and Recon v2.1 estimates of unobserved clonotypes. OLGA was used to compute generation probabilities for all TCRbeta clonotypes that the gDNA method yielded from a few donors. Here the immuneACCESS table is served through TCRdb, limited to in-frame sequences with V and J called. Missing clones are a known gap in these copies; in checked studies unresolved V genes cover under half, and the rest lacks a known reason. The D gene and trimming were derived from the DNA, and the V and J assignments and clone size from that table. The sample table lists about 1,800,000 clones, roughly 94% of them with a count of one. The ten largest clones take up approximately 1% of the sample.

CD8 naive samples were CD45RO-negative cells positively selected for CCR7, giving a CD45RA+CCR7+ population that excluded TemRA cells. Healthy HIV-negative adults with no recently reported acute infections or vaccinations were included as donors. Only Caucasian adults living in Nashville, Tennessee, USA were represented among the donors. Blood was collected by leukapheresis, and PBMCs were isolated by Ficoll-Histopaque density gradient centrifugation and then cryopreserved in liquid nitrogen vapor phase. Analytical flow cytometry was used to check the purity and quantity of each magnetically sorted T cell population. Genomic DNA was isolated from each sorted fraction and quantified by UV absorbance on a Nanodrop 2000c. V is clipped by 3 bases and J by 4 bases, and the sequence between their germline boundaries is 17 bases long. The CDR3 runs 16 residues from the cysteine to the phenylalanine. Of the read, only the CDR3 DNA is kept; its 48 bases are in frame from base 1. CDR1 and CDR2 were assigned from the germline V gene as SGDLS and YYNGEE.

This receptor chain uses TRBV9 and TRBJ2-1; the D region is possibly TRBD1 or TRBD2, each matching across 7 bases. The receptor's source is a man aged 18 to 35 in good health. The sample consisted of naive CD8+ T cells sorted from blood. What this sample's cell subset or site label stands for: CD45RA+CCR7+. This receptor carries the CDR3 CASSGNRQGLYNEQFF. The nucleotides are TGTGCCAGCAGCGGAAATCGACAGGGACTATACAATGAGCAGTTCTTC.